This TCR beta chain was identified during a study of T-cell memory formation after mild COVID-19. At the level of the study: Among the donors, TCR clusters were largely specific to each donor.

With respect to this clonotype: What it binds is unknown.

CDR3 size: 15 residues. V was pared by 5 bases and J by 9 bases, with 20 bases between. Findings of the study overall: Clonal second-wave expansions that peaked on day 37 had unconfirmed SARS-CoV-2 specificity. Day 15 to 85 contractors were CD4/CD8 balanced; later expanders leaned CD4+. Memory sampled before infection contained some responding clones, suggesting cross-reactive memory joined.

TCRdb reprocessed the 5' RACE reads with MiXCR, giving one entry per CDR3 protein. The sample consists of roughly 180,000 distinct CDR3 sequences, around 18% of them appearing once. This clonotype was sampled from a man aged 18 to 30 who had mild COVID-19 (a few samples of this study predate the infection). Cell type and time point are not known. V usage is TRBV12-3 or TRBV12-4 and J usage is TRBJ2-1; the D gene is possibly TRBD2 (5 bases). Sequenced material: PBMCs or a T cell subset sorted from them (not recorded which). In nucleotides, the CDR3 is TGTGCCAGCAGTCTAAGACTGTCCGGGGTGGGTGAGCAGTTCTTC. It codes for CASSLRLSGVGEQFF.